The 11 T cell receptor beta chains below were found in one sample sequenced in a study of blood T cell repertoires in COVID-19. Data came from immunoSEQ multiplex PCR; TCRdb stores just in-frame clones and leaves some out. The data hold 100,000 or so clones, with less than 85% observed a single time. Sequences were obtained from peripheral blood. The origin of the receptors is a man between 65 and 79 years old with active or convalescent COVID-19.

The chain has TRBV6-4 and TRBJ1-1; no definite D call. V was pared by 4 bases and J by 2 bases, with 11 bases between. From germline, CDR1 is MRHNA and CDR2 SNTAGT. This CDR3 region has 14 residues. The CDR3 here is CASSAQSDNTEAFF. The DNA for the CDR3 is TGTGCCAGCAGTGCCCAGAGCGACAACACTGAAGCTTTCTTT.

The V and J genes are TRBV6-4 and TRBJ1-1; 7 nucleotides match TRBD1. The junction had 2 bases not matched to a gene; V was cut back by 3 bases and J by 1 base. CDR3 length equals 14 residues. CDR1 and CDR2 from the germline V gene are MRHNA and SNTAGT. The CDR3 sequence is CASSEGGANTEAFF. DNA for the CDR3: TGTGCCAGCAGTGAAGGGGGCGCGAACACTGAAGCTTTCTTT.

The rearrangement uses TRBV18 and TRBJ2-2; 9 bases map to TRBD1. The trim removed 3 bases at V and 5 bases at J, leaving 10 bases unmatched. The CDR3 has 17 residues. CDR1 is KGHSH and CDR2 is LQKENI in the germline V gene. The CDR3, as DNA: TGTGCCAGCTCACCTCGGGACAGGGTACACCAAACCGGGGAGCTGTTTTTT. This codes for CASSPRDRVHQTGELFF.

This clone was seen many times. The genes are TRBV7-9 and TRBJ1-2; 7 nucleotides line up with TRBD1. V trimming: 3 bases; J trimming: 1 base; junction bases outside the gene matches: 8. This CDR3 is 16 amino acids long. Germline CDR1 and CDR2: SEHNR and FQNEAQ (reference sequence). CDR3 in amino acids: CASSLGQPIFNYGYTF. The CDR3 DNA is TGTGCCAGCAGCTTGGGACAGCCAATTTTTAACTATGGCTACACCTTC. Complete variable domain (other parts from reference TRBV7-9 and TRBJ1-2): DTGVSQNPRHKITKRGQNVTFRCDPISEHNRLYWYRQTLGQGPEFLTYFQNEAQLEKSRLLSDRFSAERPKGSFSTLEIQRTEQGDSAMYLCASSLGQPIFNYGYTFGSGTRLTVV.

J is TRBJ2-1 and V is TRBV3-1 (or the pseudogene TRBV3-2); 8 bases map to TRBD2. The length of the CDR3 is 15 residues. V was pared by 0 bases and J by 7 bases, with 5 bases of the junction left unmatched. CDR1 LGHDT and CDR2 YNNKEL come from the germline V gene (reference sequence). CDR3 coding DNA: TGTGCCAGCAGCCAAGAGTTCAGCGGGGGAAATGAGCAGTTCTTC. It yields the protein CASSQEFSGGNEQFF.

V usage is TRBV7-6 and J usage is TRBJ1-2; 12 bases map to TRBD1. The germline CDR1 and CDR2 sequences are SGHVS and FNYEAQ. The CDR3 covers 15 residues. The J segment lost 8 bases and the V segment lost 5 bases, leaving 9 bases of the junction unmatched. The CDR3 DNA follows: TGTGCCAGCAGCCCGGGGGGACAGGGGGCGGGAGGCTACACCTTC. This gives the protein CASSPGGQGAGGYTF. Based on the CDR3 plus reference TRBV7-6 and TRBJ1-2, the full variable domain is GAGVSQSPRYKVTKRGQDVALRCDPISGHVSLYWYRQALGQGPEFLTYFNYEAQQDKSGLPNDRFSAERPEGSISTLTIQRTEQRDSAMYRCASSPGGQGAGGYTFGSGTRLTVV.

The chain has TRBV2 and TRBJ1-2, with D tentatively TRBD1 (6 bases). Trimming cost V 7 bases and J 6 bases, with 18 bases left between them. The V gene's germline CDR1 is SNHLY and CDR2 FYNNEI. This CDR3 has 14 amino acids. The CDR3 region has the DNA TGTGCCAGCATCCGAGACAGGCTAGGGCATGGCTACACCTTC. The encoded protein is CASIRDRLGHGYTF. Filled out from reference TRBV2 and TRBJ1-2, the complete variable domain reads EPEVTQTPSHQVTQMGQEVILRCVPISNHLYFYWYRQILGQKVEFLVSFYNNEISEKSEIFDDQFSVERPDGSNFTLKIRSTKLEDSAMYFCASIRDRLGHGYTFGSGTRLTVV.

The chain has TRBV7-3 and TRBJ2-1, with TRBD2 matching 8 bases. Looked up from germline, CDR1 is SGHTA and CDR2 is FQGTGA. With V trimmed by 4 bases and J by 9 bases, 17 bases remained unmatched. This CDR3 has 17 amino acids. The CDR3 is CASSSTGGAGTLGEQFF. CDR3 DNA: TGTGCCAGCAGCTCAACGGGGGGGGCGGGGACCCTGGGTGAGCAGTTCTTC. Together with reference TRBV7-3 and TRBJ2-1, the CDR3 gives the full variable domain: GAGVSQTPSNKVTEKGKYVELRCDPISGHTALYWYRQSLGQGPEFLIYFQGTGAADDSGLPNDRFFAVRPEGSVSTLKIQRTERGDSAVYLCASSSTGGAGTLGEQFFGPGTRLTVL.

The chain combines TRBV6-6 with TRBJ2-7; 10 bases match TRBD1. The CDR3 loop spans 16 amino acids. After removal of 4 bases from V and 2 bases from J, the junction contained 8 bases not matched to a gene. Per the germline V gene, CDR1 is MNHNY and CDR2 is SVGAGI (reference sequence). The CDR3 sequence: CASSFRTGGGAYEQYF. The CDR3 DNA reads as TGTGCCAGCAGTTTTAGGACAGGGGGAGGAGCCTACGAGCAGTACTTC.

The CDR3 DNA reads as TGTGCCAGCACTAGGACAGGGGGCATCTATGGCTACACCTTC. Amino acid sequence: CASTRTGGIYGYTF. The rearrangement uses TRBV6-5 and TRBJ1-2, with TRBD1 matching 11 bases. J lost 4 bases, V lost 7 bases, and 5 bases had no gene match. CDR3 length: 14 amino acids. Germline V CDR1 and CDR2: MNHEY, SVGAGI.

The V call is TRBV5-1, the J call TRBJ2-5, with TRBD2 identical over 7 bases. In germline, CDR1 is SGHRS, CDR2 YFSETQ. This CDR3 spans 16 amino acids. Trimming at V came to 0 bases and at J to 4 bases, leaving 9 bases not matched to a gene. The CDR3 here is CASSLGATSTSETQYF. CDR3 coding DNA: TGCGCCAGCAGCTTGGGCGCGACTAGCACGTCAGAGACCCAGTACTTC. Variable domain in full (rest from reference TRBV5-1 and TRBJ2-5): KAGVTQTPRYLIKTRGQQVTLSCSPISGHRSVSWYQQTPGQGLQFLFEYFSETQRNKGNFPGRFSGRQFSNSRSEMNVSTLELGDSALYLCASSLGATSTSETQYFGPGTRLLVL.